This TCR beta chain was captured by sequencing in a study of human CD8 memory T cell subsets. Libraries of TCR beta chains were produced by 5' RACE (UMI-labeled). TCRdb reprocessed the 5' RACE reads, with one entry per CDR3 protein and no DNA. Recorded here are some 10,000 distinct CDR3 sequences; the top ten clones represent about 20%. The V gene's germline CDR1 is DFQATT and CDR2 SNEGSKA (reference sequence). The CDR3 has 16 residues. The receptor's source is a human donor in good health. This chain joins TRBV20-1 and TRBJ1-1; as DNA is missing, the TRBD1 call by TCRdb cannot be tested. Sequencing input: CD8+ stem-like memory T cells (TSCM and TCM) sorted from PBMCs. Regarding subset: stem-like memory CD8 T cells (TSTEM), CCR7+ PD-1- TIGIT-. CDR3 loop: CSARDRVTGYDTEAFF.